The 24 T cell receptor beta chains below come from one sample, sequenced in a study of response to subunit inactivated influenza vaccine (dated by TCRdb to the late 2010s). Library prep was done by RT-PCR. The run used an Illumina HiSeq 2500. The public reads were quality trimmed at Q25 with fastp and then assembled into clones with MiXCR by TCRdb, keeping productive beta chains. For every CDR3 protein sequence, its rows merge into one entry that carries the most common genes and DNA. The sample data list hundreds of thousands of distinct CDR3 sequences, and about a sixth of these were observed just once. Jointly, the top ten make up roughly 12% of the sample. Sequencing used PBMCs from blood, obtained 11 to 12 days after vaccination. The receptors were sampled from a man aged 50-60 years who received an inactivated influenza vaccine. Donor details come from another sample of the same person, matched by shared clones.

The chain carries TRBV20-1 and TRBJ1-1; 8 nucleotides align to TRBD1. With 8 bases clipped from V and 8 bases from J, the junction kept 19 bases outside the gene matches. The CDR3 totals 15 residues. Germline CDR1 and CDR2: DFQATT and SNEGSKA (reference sequence). The CDR3 coding sequence is TGCAGTCTCCGTGCGGCGTGCCAGGGGGCTGGCGAAGCTTTCTTT. This gives the protein CSLRAACQGAGEAFF.

The rearrangement uses TRBV29-1 and TRBJ2-7, with 8 nucleotides matching TRBD2. V gave up 5 bases and J gave up 1 base; unmatched junction bases: 7. CDR3 size: 14 residues. Germline V lookup: CDR1 SQVTM, CDR2 ANQGSEA. CDR3 coding DNA: TGCAGCGTTCGGAGCGGGAGTGGATCCTACGAGCAGTACTTC. It translates to CSVRSGSGSYEQYF.

This clonotype was seen a few times. This rearrangement joins TRBV6-5 to TRBJ1-1, with D hard to call. Deletions cut 4 bases from V and 2 bases from J, with 20 bases between. This CDR3 region has 17 residues. Germline V lookup: CDR1 MNHEY, CDR2 SVGAGI. CDR3 nucleotides: TGTGCCAGCAGTTCGCCTAGTTCCTTTACGTTAAACACTGAAGCTTTCTTT. As protein: CASSSPSSFTLNTEAFF.

The V gene is TRBV5-5, the J gene TRBJ2-3; D unclear. There are 15 residues in the CDR3. Trimming removed 0 bases from V and 0 bases from J, with 8 bases in between. The germline CDR1 and CDR2 sequences are SGHKS and YYEKEE (reference sequence). CDR3 nucleotides: TGTGCCAGCAGCTTGGAGACCTTGAGCACAGATACGCAGTATTTT. Protein: CASSLETLSTDTQYF.

In this sample, this clonotype turned up a few times. The chain uses TRBV24-1 and TRBJ2-6; D gene unclear. CDR3 length: 12 amino acids. CDR1 is KGHDR and CDR2 is SFDVKD in the germline V gene. Between the trimmed V and J ends, which lost 6 bases and 2 bases, there was a span of 1 base. CDR3 DNA: TGTGCCACCAGTCCTGGGGCCAACGTCCTGACTTTC. As protein: CATSPGANVLTF.

V and J are TRBV20-1 and TRBJ2-1, with a tentative D call TRBD2 (5 bases). CDR3 size: 15 residues. V shed 0 bases and J shed 0 bases, with 9 bases lying between them. CDR1 and CDR2 (germline): DFQATT, SNEGSKA (reference sequence). CDR3 coding DNA: TGCAGTGCTAGAGATATTAGCGACTCCTACAATGAGCAGTTCTTC. It is translated as CSARDISDSYNEQFF.

The rearrangement links TRBV27 to TRBJ1-2; D is unclear. CDR3 length: 14 residues. The V gene's germline CDR1 is MNHEY and CDR2 SMNVEV (reference sequence). Between the trimmed V and J ends, which lost 6 bases and 4 bases, there was a span of 15 bases. The CDR3 sequence is CASRPEGWGYGYTF. The DNA of the CDR3 is TGTGCCAGCAGACCTGAAGGGTGGGGCTATGGCTACACCTTC.

This clonotype was seen repeatedly, ten times or more. CDR3 in DNA: TGCAGTGCTCGTGACAGGGGGCGGAATCAGCCCCAGCATTTT. It is translated as CSARDRGRNQPQHF. V usage is TRBV20-1 and J usage is TRBJ1-5; 10 bases are a match to TRBD1. The CDR3 spans 14 residues. J lost 4 bases, V lost 5 bases, and 5 bases had no gene match. CDR1 DFQATT and CDR2 SNEGSKA come from the germline V gene (reference sequence).

Many counts were recorded for this clonotype. As DNA, the CDR3 is TGCAGTGCTAGAGGGTTATGGGGACAGGGAAGGAGGAACTATGGCTACACCTTC. Its translation: CSARGLWGQGRRNYGYTF. V is TRBV20-1 and J is TRBJ1-2; 9 nucleotides match TRBD1. V lost 1 base to trimming and J lost 2 bases; unmatched junction nucleotides: 14. The CDR3 length is 18 residues. The germline V gene encodes CDR1 DFQATT and CDR2 SNEGSKA (reference sequence).

The chain links TRBV6-5 to TRBJ2-6; no reliable D call. There are 15 residues in the CDR3. The germline V gene encodes CDR1 MNHEY and CDR2 SVGAGI. V lost 4 bases, J lost 4 bases, and 11 bases lay in between. The CDR3 bases are TGTGCCAGCAGTTCCCGGGTTGGCGGGGCCAACGTCCTGACTTTC. Translation gives CASSSRVGGANVLTF.

V and J are TRBV4-1 and TRBJ1-6; D is undetermined. Trimming removed 4 bases at V and 4 bases at J, with 8 bases between. The CDR3 consists of 14 residues. Germline values: CDR1 MGHRA, CDR2 YSYEKL. CDR3 in amino acids: CASSLKEYNSPLHF. Here the CDR3 DNA reads TGCGCCAGCAGCCTTAAGGAATATAATTCACCCCTCCACTTT.

The sample holds a few counts of this clonotype. For the CDR3, the DNA is TGTGCCATCAGTGGGGACATTCAAGAGACCCAGTACTTC. It codes for CAISGDIQETQYF. This chain links TRBV10-3 with TRBJ2-5, with D possibly matching TRBD1 (6 bases). V lost 4 bases and J lost 2, with 8 bases in between. This CDR3 comprises 13 residues. Germline-derived CDR1 and CDR2 are ENHRY and SYGVKD.

Many counts were recorded for this clonotype. The chain carries TRBV12-3 or TRBV12-4 and TRBJ2-7; D is unresolved. V lost 7 bases, J lost 3 bases, and 4 bases lay in between. The CDR3 consists of 10 residues. CDR3 bases: TGTGCCAGCACCTTCTACGAGCAGTACTTC. Amino acids: CASTFYEQYF.

The V and J genes are TRBV7-2 and TRBJ2-7; 10 bases fit TRBD2. V was clipped by 4 bases and J by 3 bases; unmatched bases: 9. This CDR3 spans 16 amino acids. Germline V gives CDR1 SGHTA, CDR2 FQGNSA. For the CDR3, the DNA is TGTGCCAGCAGCTCGCCCGTTAGCGGGAGGCGCTACGAGCAGTACTTC. Residues: CASSSPVSGRRYEQYF.

The chain employs TRBV3-1 and TRBJ2-6; D gene ambiguous. The V gene's germline CDR1 is LGHDT and CDR2 YNNKEL (reference sequence). CDR3 size: 16 residues. V was cut by 2 bases and J by 1 base, with 9 bases left in between. CDR3 amino acids: CASSQITLSGANVLTF. The CDR3, as DNA: TGTGCCAGCAGCCAAATTACCCTTTCTGGGGCCAACGTCCTGACTTTC.

This clonotype has only a few counts. V gene TRBV7-8 combines with J gene TRBJ2-3; TRBD2 might be the D (6 bases). This CDR3 is 16 amino acids long. The V and J ends lost 7 bases and 1 base respectively, with 18 bases between them. In germline, CDR1 is SGHVS, CDR2 FQNEAQ. The CDR3 region is CASIKGGLGGTDTQYF. DNA for the CDR3: TGTGCCAGCATCAAAGGAGGGCTAGGGGGCACAGATACGCAGTATTTT.

The chain uses TRBV21-1 and TRBJ2-5; the table names TRBD1, a call not compared with the DNA. TRBV21-1 is a known pseudogene. The CDR3 is 14 amino acids. In nucleotides, the CDR3 is TGTGCCAGCAGCCTGCGGGTCCCGCGGGAGACCCAGTACTTC. It specifies CASSLRVPRETQYF.

This clonotype showed up just a few times. The V call is TRBV7-2, the J call TRBJ1-2; D unclear. Germline lookup yields CDR1 SGHTA and CDR2 FQGNSA. Between the trimmed V and J ends, which lost 0 bases and 8 bases, there was a span of 19 bases. This CDR3 comprises 16 residues. The CDR3 coding sequence is TGTGCCAGCAGCTTAGCCCCTAGTCTGGTCTTAAGCGGCTACACCTTC. It yields the protein CASSLAPSLVLSGYTF. The entire variable domain, with the rest obtained from reference TRBV7-2 and TRBJ1-2, is as follows: GAGVSQSPSNKVTEKGKDVELRCDPISGHTALYWYRQSLGQGLEFLIYFQGNSAPDKSGLPSDRFSAERTGGSVSTLTIQRTQQEDSAVYLCASSLAPSLVLSGYTFGSGTRLTVV.

This rearrangement joins TRBV7-9 to TRBJ2-1; the D gene is possibly TRBD2 (6 bases). CDR3 length: 13 amino acids. The germline V gene encodes CDR1 SEHNR and CDR2 FQNEAQ (reference sequence). V was clipped by 0 bases and J by 9 bases, with 9 bases between them. The CDR3 nucleotides read TGTGCCAGCAGCTTAGCATGGAGGGCTGAGCAGTTCTTC. It specifies CASSLAWRAEQFF.

This clonotype was counted only a few times. V is TRBV18 and J is TRBJ2-4; the D is unclear. CDR3 length: 12 residues. Germline CDR1 KGHSH, CDR2 LQKENI. V lost 4 bases to trimming and J lost 8 bases, with 9 bases between them. As DNA, the CDR3 is TGTGCCAGCTCACTATCGCTGGACATTCAGTACTTC. Translation gives CASSLSLDIQYF.

Only a few counts were recorded for this clonotype. The chain links TRBV20-1 to TRBJ2-1; the match to TRBD2 covers 14 bases. Looked up from germline, CDR1 is DFQATT and CDR2 is SNEGSKA (reference sequence). The CDR3 extends over 15 amino acids. The V and J ends lost 3 bases and 9 bases, in that order; junction bases with no gene match: 7. The CDR3 here is CSASQTSGGAVEQFF. The CDR3 region has the DNA TGCAGTGCTAGCCAGACTAGCGGGGGGGCCGTTGAGCAGTTCTTC.

V usage is TRBV7-9 and J usage is TRBJ2-7; TRBD2 matches 14 bases. V lost 0 bases to trimming and J lost 4 bases; unmatched junction nucleotides: 5. The germline CDR1 and CDR2 sequences are SEHNR and FQNEAQ (reference sequence). This CDR3 is 17 amino acids long. The CDR3 region is CASSLATSGGAQYEQYF. The CDR3 nucleotides are TGTGCCAGCAGCTTAGCGACTAGCGGGGGGGCACAGTACGAGCAGTACTTC.

V is TRBV20-1 and J is TRBJ2-1; 8 nucleotides align to TRBD2. Germline-derived CDR1 and CDR2 are DFQATT and SNEGSKA (reference sequence). J gave up 4 bases and V 5 bases, and 7 bases lay outside the gene matches. This CDR3 comprises 14 residues. CDR3 DNA sequence: TGCAGTGCTTCCGAAAGCGGGGGTTACAATGAGCAGTTCTTC. Translation gives CSASESGGYNEQFF.

This clonotype showed up just a few times. In DNA, the CDR3 is TGTGCCAGCAGCCAAGTAGGACTAGACTGGGCCTACAATGAGCAGTTCTTC. Protein product: CASSQVGLDWAYNEQFF. This chain connects TRBV3-1 to TRBJ2-1; 7 nucleotides match TRBD2. V shed 1 base, J shed 2 bases, and the junction held 8 bases outside the gene matches. The CDR3 covers 17 residues. Germline assignment: CDR1 LGHDT and CDR2 YNNKEL (reference sequence).